This TCR beta chain comes out of a study of radiotherapy plus CTLA-4 blockade in lung cancer. The CDR3 is made up of 18 amino acids. Germline V gene sequence: CDR1 SEHNR, CDR2 FQNEAQ (reference sequence). V trimming: 5 bases; J trimming: 5 bases; junction bases outside the gene matches: 12. Study-level findings and limits: Clones of tumor-derived TCRs expanded in blood after radiotherapy plus ipilimumab.

Only in-frame clones appear in the TCRdb table, and some are missing; sequencing was by immunoSEQ multiplex PCR. The top ten clones hold 0.82% of a sample with fewer than 90,000 clones, 75% to 90% of them seen once. Patients in the study, people with chemo-refractory metastatic non-small-cell lung cancer, received focal radiation plus ipilimumab CTLA-4 blockade. As for this clone: No antigen is known for it.

The TCR sequence derives from a human donor with non-small cell lung cancer who had stable disease on radiotherapy plus ipilimumab. The chain recombines TRBV7-9 with TRBJ2-1; 13 nucleotides agree with TRBD2. Sequencing used peripheral blood, obtained from a patient treated with radiotherapy plus ipilimumab. The CDR3 here is CASSPETLAGGLNNEQFF. DNA of the CDR3: TGTGCCAGCAGCCCAGAGACACTAGCGGGGGGGCTTAACAATGAGCAGTTCTTC.